The T cell receptor (beta chain) described here comes from a study of CD8 T cells in Susac syndrome (dated by TCRdb to the late 2010s). At the level of the whole study: The study used repertoire sequencing to test whether antigen drove CD8+ T cell activation and differentiation in Susac syndrome. The study compared CD8+ T cell repertoire clonality among 12 healthy donors, about 14 Susac syndrome patients and fewer than 19 multiple sclerosis patients.

Taken from cysteine to phenylalanine, the CDR3 has 15 residues. CDR3 DNA is the only sequence kept; it has 45 bases, read in frame from the first base. Per the germline V gene (reference sequence), DFQATT is the CDR1 and SNEGSKA is the CDR2. The junction carries 18 bases between V and J, which are trimmed by 3 bases and 6 bases respectively. This clonotype has just one count. The target of this receptor is not known. The record has no base qualities; no much larger clone is one base away. Single-read evidence is weak. Peripheral blood CD8+ and CD4+ T cells from healthy donors, Susac syndrome patients and multiple sclerosis patients were profiled by high-throughput TCR beta sequencing. The multiple sclerosis controls were treatment-naive patients who had stable or active relapsing-remitting disease and met the revised McDonald criteria. Bulk CD8+ and CD4+ T cells were purified magnetically by negative isolation, whereas CD8+ TEMRA cells were enriched by FACS. Blood was drawn into EDTA tubes, processed within 24 hours, and PBMCs were isolated by density gradient centrifugation. PBMCs intended for TCR sequencing were frozen in liquid nitrogen and were later thawed in a 37 degrees C water bath. Purity of sorted or isolated CD4+, CD8+ and CD8+ TEMRA cells was at least 90%.

Overall study outcomes, separate from this receptor: The number of individuals in the TCR sequencing and HLA analysis was recognized as being relatively small.

RNA was extracted with the RNeasy kit and roughly 0.45 to 1 ug was reverse transcribed using random hexamers. The immunoSEQ multiplex PCR assay, covering 54 Vbeta and 13 Jbeta segments, was used to amplify TCR beta CDR3 regions. PCR amplification bias was corrected using a synthetic template baseline for primer optimization and computational correction. In the source study's methods: Only productive sequences were kept, with reads annotated to V, D and J genes according to IMGT and analyzed in immunoSEQ Analyzer. To calculate clonality, Shannon entropy was normalized by log2 of the number of productive unique sequences and then subtracted from one. For each patient and control, public and private clones were evaluated within the 100 most prevalent clones. Clones were defined as Susac-specific if absent from the healthy and MS cohorts, from over a thousand published viral clones and from other ImmuneACCESS disease sequences. The public reads were run again by TCRdb, first through fastp at Q25 and then through MiXCR, and only productive beta chains were kept. Under each unique CDR3 protein, matching rows form one entry showing the most common genes and DNA. TCRdb's processing, not the study's, gives the V and J calls here. The sample records some 300,000 distinct CDR3 sequences, approximately 85% of which are singletons. The ten biggest clones cover roughly 0.21% of the sample.

Specimen: CD8+ T cells from PBMCs. In this chain, TRBV20-1 is recombined with TRBJ2-4; the D gene is tentatively TRBD1 or TRBD2, each matching 5 bases. The TCR comes from a human donor with multiple sclerosis. The bases are TGCAGTGCTAGGGGGAGCGCCCAGGGCCCAAACATTCAGTACTTC. It translates as CSARGSAQGPNIQYF.